Presented here are 30 T cell receptor beta chains from one specimen sequenced in a study of blood T cell repertoires in COVID-19. TCRdb's copy holds only in-frame clones and misses some; the assay was immunoSEQ multiplex PCR. The table has 150,000 to 200,000 clones, approximately 90% seen once. The specimen sequenced was peripheral blood. Receptors originate from a woman aged 25 to 39 with acute or convalescent COVID-19.

The chain recombines TRBV5-4 with TRBJ1-5; 12 bases line up with TRBD1. V was pared by 4 bases and J by 9 bases, with 8 bases of the junction left unmatched. The germline CDR1 and CDR2 sequences are SGHNT and YYREEE (reference sequence). CDR3 length equals 15 residues. CDR3: CASSVGTGGESPQHF. The CDR3 coding sequence is TGTGCCAGCAGCGTCGGGACAGGGGGCGAATCGCCCCAGCATTTT.

This clone was found once. The chain has TRBV5-1 and TRBJ2-3; D may be TRBD2 (5 bases). This CDR3 contains 15 residues. Germline V gene lookup returns CDR1 SGHRS and CDR2 YFSETQ. Trimming cost V 5 bases and J 4 bases, with 17 bases left between them. This CDR3 is CASSQAGEGPDTQYF. The CDR3 nucleotides read TGCGCCAGCAGTCAGGCCGGAGAGGGCCCAGATACGCAGTATTTT. Based on the CDR3 plus reference TRBV5-1 and TRBJ2-3, the full variable domain is KAGVTQTPRYLIKTRGQQVTLSCSPISGHRSVSWYQQTPGQGLQFLFEYFSETQRNKGNFPGRFSGRQFSNSRSEMNVSTLELGDSALYLCASSQAGEGPDTQYFGPGTRLTVL.

The V call is TRBV28, the J call TRBJ1-2; unclear D gene. Germline V CDR1 and CDR2: MDHEN, SYDVKM. V shed 4 bases and J shed 0 bases, with 9 bases lying between them. The CDR3 totals 14 residues. CDR3 region: CASSSDWANYGYTF. CDR3 nucleotide sequence: TGTGCCAGCAGTTCAGACTGGGCTAACTATGGCTACACCTTC.

The chain uses TRBV6-2 or TRBV6-3 and TRBJ2-5, with D possibly matching TRBD1 (6 bases). The germline V gene encodes CDR1 MNHEY and CDR2 SVGEGT. Trimming shortened V by 2 bases and J by 5 bases, and 15 bases separated the two germline ends. CDR3 size: 15 residues. The CDR3 nucleotides are TGTGCCAGCAGTTACCTCACAGGGATGGACGAGACCCAGTACTTC. Translation: CASSYLTGMDETQYF.

V gene TRBV5-6 combines with J gene TRBJ1-4; a weak D match, TRBD1 (5 bases). V was clipped by 1 base and J by 6 bases, with 10 bases between them. The CDR3 length is 14 residues. Germline V gives CDR1 SGHDT, CDR2 YYEEEE. This CDR3 reads CASSLFGGDEKLFF. The CDR3 bases are TGTGCCAGCAGCTTGTTCGGGGGGGATGAAAAACTGTTTTTT.

V is TRBV7-2 and J is TRBJ1-2, with a possible D match to TRBD1 (6 bases). Germline V gene data show CDR1 as SGHTA and CDR2 as FQGNSA. The germline V and J ends were trimmed by 4 bases and 0 bases, with 18 bases remaining between them. CDR3 length equals 17 residues. In DNA, the CDR3 is TGTGCCAGCAGCTCCGGGGGGGCCCTTATGACTAACTATGGCTACACCTTC. This encodes CASSSGGALMTNYGYTF.

V and J are TRBV19 and TRBJ2-3, with D maybe TRBD1 (5 bases). V lost 6 bases to trimming and J lost 2 bases, with 15 bases between them. Germline values: CDR1 LNHDA, CDR2 SQIVND (reference sequence). The CDR3 spans 15 residues. CDR3 in amino acids: CASSMGDSPTDTQYF. DNA of the CDR3: TGTGCCAGTAGCATGGGCGACAGCCCCACAGATACGCAGTATTTT. The full variable domain, with the rest looked up from reference TRBV19 and TRBJ2-3, is DGGITQSPKYLFRKEGQNVTLSCEQNLNHDAMYWYRQDPGQGLRLIYYSQIVNDFQKGDIAEGYSVSREKKESFPLTVTSAQKNPTAFYLCASSMGDSPTDTQYFGPGTRLTVL.

This clone was picked up one time. The rearrangement uses TRBV28 and TRBJ1-2; D remains ambiguous. V shed 6 bases and J shed 4 bases, with 9 bases lying between them. This CDR3 comprises 12 residues. The germline CDR1 and CDR2 sequences are MDHEN and SYDVKM. The CDR3 sequence is CASRISSYGYTF. CDR3 DNA: TGTGCCAGCAGGATTAGCTCCTATGGCTACACCTTC.

This clone was seen only once. The rearrangement joins TRBV7-2 to TRBJ2-1; 7 bases map to TRBD2. Germline loops: CDR1 SGHTA, CDR2 FQGNSA. The CDR3 has 14 amino acids. V was clipped by 4 bases and J by 12 bases; unmatched bases: 12. CDR3 bases: TGTGCCAGCAGCTCCGGGACTACCAGGAAGGGGCAGTTCTTC. Translation gives CASSSGTTRKGQFF.

The chain joins TRBV5-1 to TRBJ2-7; TRBD2 aligns across 14 bases. Germline loops: CDR1 SGHRS, CDR2 YFSETQ. The CDR3 consists of 16 residues. J lost 6 bases, V lost 6 bases, and 11 bases had no gene match. The CDR3, as DNA: TGCGCCAGCACTGTTGAGGGACTAGCGGGAGTAGGCGAGCAGTACTTC. The encoded protein is CASTVEGLAGVGEQYF.

This chain links TRBV11-2 with TRBJ2-1; D is possibly TRBD2 (6 bases). The CDR3 contains 13 residues. Trimming left V 0 bases short and J 11 bases short, with 11 bases between. Germline V gene sequence: CDR1 SGHAT, CDR2 FQNNGV. CDR3: CASSLEPGGKQFF. The CDR3 bases are TGTGCCAGCAGCTTAGAACCCGGCGGGAAGCAGTTCTTC.

This chain joins TRBV30 and TRBJ1-2; the D gene is possibly TRBD1 (6 bases). The germline V and J ends were trimmed by 8 bases and 0 bases, with 10 bases remaining between them. Germline loops: CDR1 GTSNPN, CDR2 SVGIG (reference sequence). This CDR3 spans 12 amino acids. CDR3 in amino acids: CAGQPTNYGYTF. CDR3 DNA sequence: TGTGCCGGACAGCCGACTAACTATGGCTACACCTTC. The full variable domain, with the rest looked up from reference TRBV30 and TRBJ1-2, is SQTIHQWPATLVQPVGSPLSLECTVEGTSNPNLYWYRQAAGRGLQLLFYSVGIGQISSEVPQNLSASRPQDRQFILSSKKLLLSDSGFYLCAGQPTNYGYTFGSGTRLTVV.

The chain joins TRBV3-1 (or the pseudogene TRBV3-2) to TRBJ1-5; possibly TRBD1 for D (6 bases). Looked up from germline, CDR1 is LGHDT and CDR2 is YNNKEL (reference sequence). V was clipped by 2 bases and J by 1 base, with 6 bases between them. This CDR3 region has 14 residues. The chain's CDR3 is CASSQRGSNQPQHF. The CDR3 nucleotides read TGTGCCAGCAGCCAAAGGGGGAGCAATCAGCCCCAGCATTTT.

V and J are TRBV6-5 and TRBJ2-3; tentative D call: TRBD2 (5 bases). The V gene's germline CDR1 is MNHEY and CDR2 SVGAGI. This CDR3 spans 15 amino acids. Trimming took 8 bases from V and 0 from J, leaving 15 bases between them. The CDR3 nucleotides read TGTGCCAGCTCTAGAGGACTGGCAAGCACAGATACGCAGTATTTT. This gives the protein CASSRGLASTDTQYF.

The rearrangement joins TRBV28 to TRBJ2-7; D perhaps matches TRBD2 (6 bases). The CDR3 extends over 15 amino acids. In germline, CDR1 is MDHEN, CDR2 SYDVKM. Trimming took 2 bases from V and 4 from J, leaving 15 bases between them. CDR3 DNA: TGTGCCAGCAGTTTAGGTGTCAGGGAGGTTTACGAGCAGTACTTC. Translation: CASSLGVREVYEQYF.

This rearrangement joins TRBV2 to TRBJ1-2; no clear D. CDR3 length equals 15 residues. The V gene lost 5 bases and the J gene lost 11 bases, with 24 bases spanning the gap. Germline V CDR1 and CDR2: SNHLY, FYNNEI. This chain's CDR3 is CASSQSWTPGGGYTF. DNA for the CDR3: TGTGCCAGCAGTCAATCCTGGACTCCCGGTGGAGGTTACACCTTC.

This chain joins TRBV28 and TRBJ2-7; 7 bases map to TRBD1. Germline lookup yields CDR1 MDHEN and CDR2 SYDVKM. Unmatched junction bases numbered 5, after V lost 6 bases and J lost 0 bases. This CDR3 contains 14 residues. The CDR3 nucleotides read TGTGCCAGCAGCCGACAGGGTATCTCCTACGAGCAGTACTTC. It specifies CASSRQGISYEQYF.

With respect to this clone: Other nucleotide sequences in the sample specify the same CDR3. The chain uses TRBV27 and TRBJ2-5; D gene uncertain. V dropped 0 bases and J dropped 5 bases, with 7 bases sitting between them. The CDR3 consists of 13 residues. The germline CDR1 and CDR2 sequences are MNHEY and SMNVEV (reference sequence). The CDR3 coding sequence is TGTGCCAGCAGTTTATCAAGAGAGGAGACCCAGTACTTC. Amino acids: CASSLSREETQYF.

This chain uses TRBV12-5 with TRBJ2-1, with D perhaps matching TRBD2 (5 bases). The CDR3 sequence is 16 residues long. Looked up from germline, CDR1 is LGHNT and CDR2 is FRNRAP. The ends were cut back, 2 bases at V and 3 bases at J, with 14 bases in the middle. CDR3 sequence reads: CASGLSRGNIYNEQFF. The DNA for the CDR3 is TGTGCTAGTGGTTTGTCTCGGGGAAATATCTACAATGAGCAGTTCTTC.

This chain links TRBV6-1 with TRBJ1-2; unclear D gene. Trimming took off 2 bases at V and 13 bases at J, with 14 bases between the two ends. Looked up from germline, CDR1 is MNHNS and CDR2 is SASEGT. The CDR3 covers 12 residues. This CDR3 reads CASSEYAVSPTF. The DNA of the CDR3 is TGTGCCAGCAGTGAATACGCAGTCTCACCCACCTTC.

This chain connects TRBV18 to TRBJ1-5; 7 positions match TRBD1. This CDR3 spans 13 amino acids. The germline CDR1 and CDR2 sequences are KGHSH and LQKENI. V was pared by 0 bases and J by 11 bases, with 4 bases of the junction left unmatched. The CDR3 reads CASSPPDRATQHF. For the CDR3, the DNA is TGTGCCAGCTCACCACCCGACAGGGCGACCCAGCATTTT.

This clone was found once. The chain uses TRBV11-2 and TRBJ2-1; TRBD2 agrees at 8 bases. Germline-derived CDR1 and CDR2 are SGHAT and FQNNGV. J lost 1 base, V lost 4 bases, and 3 bases had no gene match. The CDR3 sequence is 15 residues long. The CDR3 DNA reads as TGTGCCAGCAGCTCAATAGCGGGATCCTACAATGAGCAGTTCTTC. Protein sequence: CASSSIAGSYNEQFF. Together with reference TRBV11-2 and TRBJ2-1, the CDR3 gives the full variable domain: EAGVAQSPRYKIIEKRQSVAFWCNPISGHATLYWYQQILGQGPKLLIQFQNNGVVDDSQLPKDRFSAERLKGVDSTLKIQPAKLEDSAVYLCASSSIAGSYNEQFFGPGTRLTVL.

This chain connects TRBV21-1 to TRBJ1-5. TRBV21-1 is a pseudogene locus. This CDR3 is 12 amino acids long. CDR3 coding DNA: TGTGCCAGCAGCAAATCGGTCCAGCCCCAGCATTTT. Its translation is CASSKSVQPQHF.

This clone was recorded only once. The V and J genes are TRBV19 and TRBJ2-3, with 8 bases that match TRBD2. With 9 bases clipped from V and 4 bases from J, the junction kept 12 bases outside the gene matches. Looked up from germline, CDR1 is LNHDA and CDR2 is SQIVND (reference sequence). This CDR3 comprises 15 residues. The CDR3 nucleotides read TGTGCCAGCAATGGGGTCGGGAGGGCCGCAGATACGCAGTATTTT. This sequence encodes CASNGVGRAADTQYF.

The CDR3 loop is CASSVGGAYYGYTF. The CDR3 region has the DNA TGTGCCAGCAGCGTAGGGGGCGCCTACTATGGCTACACCTTC. The chain joins TRBV6-6 to TRBJ1-2; 7 nucleotides agree with TRBD1. In germline, CDR1 is MNHNY, CDR2 SVGAGI (reference sequence). V shed 6 bases and J 3 bases; nucleotides not matched to a gene: 7. The CDR3 covers 14 residues.

The chain combines TRBV27 with TRBJ2-1, with a possible D match to TRBD2 (5 bases). The CDR3 is 15 amino acids. Trimming cost V 6 bases and J 7 bases, with 19 bases left between them. Germline loops: CDR1 MNHEY, CDR2 SMNVEV (reference sequence). CDR3 region: CASSRGYEFRNEQFF. CDR3 nucleotides: TGTGCCAGCAGCCGGGGATACGAGTTTAGGAATGAGCAGTTCTTC.

In the case of this clone: Other DNA sequences in this specimen translate into the identical CDR3. This chain connects TRBV29-1 to TRBJ1-5; no definite D call. V shed 4 bases and J shed 5 bases, with 3 bases lying between them. This CDR3 contains 10 residues. Germline CDR1 and CDR2: SQVTM and ANQGSEA. The CDR3 nucleotides read TGCAGCGTTGGAGATCAGCCCCAGCATTTT. It codes for CSVGDQPQHF.

The chain carries TRBV7-9 and TRBJ2-3; 10 bases line up with TRBD2. The CDR3 is 17 residues long. The germline gives CDR1 SEHNR, CDR2 FQNEAQ (reference sequence). The trim removed 5 bases at V and 3 bases at J, leaving 11 bases unmatched. The CDR3 nucleotides are TGTGCCAGCAGCCCAGAGCTAGCGGGAGTCAGGACAGATACGCAGTATTTT. Protein product: CASSPELAGVRTDTQYF.

The CDR3 DNA is TGTGCCAGCAGTTTGGCGGGGTACGGGAACACTGAAGCTTTCTTT. Translated, it gives CASSLAGYGNTEAFF. The rearrangement uses TRBV28 and TRBJ1-1, with D hard to call. The CDR3 covers 15 residues. The germline CDR1 and CDR2 sequences are MDHEN and SYDVKM. Trimming took 3 bases from V and 1 from J, leaving 12 bases between them.

This clone was counted only a few times. The chain carries TRBV3-1 (or the pseudogene TRBV3-2) and TRBJ1-1, with TRBD1 as a possible D gene (5 bases). Deletions cut 2 bases from V and 3 bases from J, with 7 bases between. In germline, CDR1 is LGHDT, CDR2 YNNKEL (reference sequence). CDR3 length equals 13 residues. The CDR3 is CASSQTGDTEAFF. DNA of the CDR3: TGTGCCAGCAGCCAAACGGGGGACACTGAAGCTTTCTTT.